A single sample gave rise to the 20 T cell receptor beta chains below, sequenced in a study of Tregs in tolerant kidney transplant recipients. Clones were read by immunoSEQ multiplex PCR, and TCRdb kept only the in-frame ones, dropping some. The repertoire includes hundreds of thousands of clones, roughly 84% of them detected once, and 0.64% sits in the top ten. What was sequenced was CD4+ T cells from blood. The receptors stem from a human donor in good health.

This clone has a handful of counts. The junction does not match germline at one end; this may be a read error. The chain carries TRBV5-1 and TRBJ2-1, with D tentatively TRBD2 (6 bases). Germline values: CDR1 SGHRS, CDR2 YFSETQ. The CDR3 is made up of 15 amino acids. DNA for the CDR3: TGTGCCAGCAGCTTCGAAGCGGGTGGGTACAATGAGCAGTTCTTC. It encodes CASSFEAGGYNEQFF.

This chain links TRBV27 with TRBJ2-7, with 7 positions matching TRBD2. This CDR3 spans 15 amino acids. V lost 7 bases, J lost 4 bases, and 13 bases stayed unmatched. Per the germline V gene, CDR1 is MNHEY and CDR2 is SMNVEV (reference sequence). CDR3 protein: CASTLRGRGVYEQYF. The CDR3 DNA is TGTGCCAGCACCCTCCGGGGGAGGGGAGTGTACGAGCAGTACTTC.

V gene TRBV6-1 combines with J gene TRBJ2-1; 14 bases map to TRBD2. Germline V gene sequence: CDR1 MNHNS, CDR2 SASEGT. The CDR3 sequence is 16 residues long. Trimming took 4 bases from V and 8 from J; bases not matched to a gene: 7. The CDR3 sequence is CASSVTSGGAPHEQFF. The CDR3 DNA is TGTGCCAGCAGTGTGACTAGCGGGGGGGCCCCCCATGAGCAGTTCTTC.

This chain joins TRBV11-1 and TRBJ1-2; D gene unclear. V was cut by 5 bases and J by 4 bases, with 11 bases left in between. The CDR3 loop spans 13 amino acids. Germline lookup yields CDR1 SGHAT and CDR2 FQDESV (reference sequence). CDR3 loop: CASSQDQVYGYTF. DNA of the CDR3: TGTGCCAGCAGCCAGGATCAGGTCTATGGCTACACCTTC.

The chain's CDR3 is CASSFYGAGSPLHF. The CDR3 nucleotides are TGTGCCAGCAGCTTTTACGGGGCGGGATCACCCCTCCACTTT. V usage is TRBV5-5 and J usage is TRBJ1-6, with D maybe TRBD1 (5 bases). Deletions cut 2 bases from V and 10 bases from J, with 13 bases between. The CDR3 covers 14 residues. Germline CDR1 is SGHKS and CDR2 is YYEKEE (reference sequence).

The J gene is TRBJ1-1, the V gene TRBV7-2; 7 bases are shared with TRBD1. V lost 5 bases, J lost 1 base, and 4 bases stayed unmatched. The CDR3 runs to 14 residues. Germline lookup yields CDR1 SGHTA and CDR2 FQGNSA. CDR3 protein: CASSPRTGNTEAFF. The CDR3 region has the DNA TGTGCCAGCAGCCCCAGGACAGGGAACACTGAAGCTTTCTTT.

The V call is TRBV5-4, the J call TRBJ2-1, with TRBD1 matching over 7 bases. Germline lookup yields CDR1 SGHNT and CDR2 YYREEE (reference sequence). V was clipped by 1 base and J by 1 base; unmatched bases: 2. The CDR3 sequence is 15 residues long. CDR3 protein: CASSLKGASYNEQFF. Here the CDR3 DNA reads TGTGCCAGCAGCTTGAAGGGGGCTTCCTACAATGAGCAGTTCTTC.

This clone came up a few times. The genes are TRBV10-1 and TRBJ2-7; TRBD1 is a possible D gene (6 bases). The V gene lost 3 bases and the J gene lost 3 bases, with 12 bases spanning the gap. This CDR3 comprises 14 residues. Germline V CDR1 and CDR2: WNHNN, SYGVQD (reference sequence). Here the CDR3 reads CASSDLGRGYEQYF. In DNA, the CDR3 is TGCGCCAGCAGTGATCTAGGCAGGGGCTACGAGCAGTACTTC.

In its sample, this clone was seen once. This chain uses TRBV18 with TRBJ2-5; D gene unclear. This CDR3 region has 13 residues. Germline V lookup: CDR1 KGHSH, CDR2 LQKENI. V lost 0 bases and J 7 bases, leaving 9 bases between the germline ends. The CDR3: CASSPPVAPTQYF. DNA for the CDR3: TGTGCCAGCTCACCACCCGTCGCCCCGACCCAGTACTTC.

The chain uses TRBV19 and TRBJ1-4; 8 bases are a match to TRBD1. With V trimmed by 5 bases and J by 8 bases, 7 bases remained unmatched. The germline CDR1 and CDR2 sequences are LNHDA and SQIVND (reference sequence). This CDR3 is 14 amino acids long. CDR3 region: CASSSDRDGEKLFF. The CDR3 bases are TGTGCCAGTAGTTCGGACAGGGATGGCGAAAAACTGTTTTTT.

The J gene is TRBJ2-1, the V gene TRBV6-1; D is uncertain. The germline CDR1 and CDR2 sequences are MNHNS and SASEGT. The CDR3 loop spans 17 amino acids. Trimming stripped 2 bases from V and 0 bases from J, with 14 bases between. The CDR3 protein is CASSETPRQSSYNEQFF. The CDR3 coding sequence is TGTGCCAGCAGTGAAACCCCGCGTCAGAGCTCCTACAATGAGCAGTTCTTC.

Comment on this clone: Other DNA sequences in this specimen translate into the identical CDR3. The rearrangement links TRBV19 to TRBJ1-4; D may be TRBD1 (6 bases). Trimming stripped 0 bases from V and 5 bases from J, with 10 bases between. The CDR3 consists of 15 residues. CDR1 is LNHDA, CDR2 SQIVND, per germline (reference sequence). CDR3 sequence reads: CASSIDRGRNEKLFF. DNA of the CDR3: TGTGCCAGTAGTATAGACAGGGGTCGCAATGAAAAACTGTTTTTT.

This chain connects TRBV5-1 to TRBJ2-1; D may be TRBD1 or TRBD2 (5 bases each). Germline-derived CDR1 and CDR2 are SGHRS and YFSETQ. The CDR3 is made up of 16 amino acids. Trimming left V 0 bases short and J 7 bases short, with 17 bases between. For the CDR3, the DNA is TGCGCCAGCAGCTTGGCCGTGGGGTGGGGGATGAATGAGCAGTTCTTC. Amino acids: CASSLAVGWGMNEQFF.

This chain links TRBV18 with TRBJ2-5; maybe TRBD2 (6 bases). Trimming left V 4 bases short and J 3 bases short, with 9 bases between. The CDR3 consists of 13 residues. Per the germline V gene, CDR1 is KGHSH and CDR2 is LQKENI. The CDR3 region is CASSRGLEETQYF. The CDR3, as DNA: TGTGCCAGCTCACGGGGACTGGAAGAGACCCAGTACTTC.

There are a few counts of this clone. This chain uses TRBV10-1 with TRBJ2-5; maybe TRBD1 (5 bases). CDR1 is WNHNN and CDR2 is SYGVQD in the germline V gene (reference sequence). Deletions cut 0 bases from V and 6 bases from J, with 11 bases between. This CDR3 is 14 amino acids long. CDR3 in amino acids: CASSESGQGKTQYF. CDR3 bases: TGCGCCAGCAGTGAGTCGGGGCAGGGAAAGACCCAGTACTTC.

The rearrangement uses TRBV7-2 and TRBJ1-1; D is uncertain. Between the trimmed V and J ends, which lost 4 bases and 0 bases, there was a span of 6 bases. The CDR3 covers 13 residues. Per the germline V gene, CDR1 is SGHTA and CDR2 is FQGNSA. In DNA form, the CDR3 reads TGTGCCAGCAGCTCTTACTTGAACACTGAAGCTTTCTTT. The encoded protein is CASSSYLNTEAFF.

This clone was found a few times. The V and J genes are TRBV25-1 and TRBJ2-7, with TRBD2 matching over 9 bases. Losses at the gene ends were 4 bases for V and 2 bases for J; bases not matched to a gene: 3. Looked up from germline, CDR1 is MGHDK and CDR2 is SYGVNS. This CDR3 is 14 amino acids long. The DNA for the CDR3 is TGTGCCAGCAGTGTTATAGCGGGAGCCTACGAGCAGTACTTC. This sequence encodes CASSVIAGAYEQYF.

The chain joins TRBV19 to TRBJ1-1; D is possibly TRBD1 (5 bases). The germline V gene encodes CDR1 LNHDA and CDR2 SQIVND (reference sequence). V lost 8 bases to trimming and J lost 1 base, with 14 bases between them. This CDR3 is built from 14 residues. As DNA, the CDR3 is TGTGCCAGTTTTCCCGACGGGGCGAACACTGAAGCTTTCTTT. Translation gives CASFPDGANTEAFF.

V is TRBV5-1 and J is TRBJ1-3; 7 nucleotides line up with TRBD1. J lost 1 base, V lost 4 bases, and 2 bases had no gene match. Germline values: CDR1 SGHRS, CDR2 YFSETQ. The CDR3 extends over 14 amino acids. CDR3 sequence (DNA): TGCGCCAGCAGCATGACAGGGTCTGGAAACACCATATATTTT. Translating it yields CASSMTGSGNTIYF.

This clone was seen only once. CDR3: CASSLIAGTEAFF. The CDR3 region has the DNA TGCGCCAGCAGCTTGATCGCGGGGACTGAAGCTTTCTTT. This sequence joins TRBV5-1 and TRBJ1-1, with unresolved D. Germline-derived CDR1 and CDR2 are SGHRS and YFSETQ. With 1 base removed from V and 5 bases from J, the gap between germline ends came to 9 bases. CDR3 size: 13 residues.